This is a list of T cell receptor beta chains from one sample in a study of monozygotic twins with inflammatory bowel disease. TCRdb reprocessed the 5' RACE reads and keeps a single row for each CDR3 protein, giving no DNA. The repertoire table contains about 210,000 distinct CDR3 sequences. The sequencing input was blood. The receptors here all came from a human donor with ulcerative colitis or Crohn's disease, or a healthy co-twin of an affected twin (not recorded which). Both conserved end residues are part of each CDR3. The order of the fields is CDR3 protein, V gene, clone size, J gene. Clone size is given for some rows only: seen once, a few or many times, or a class if the clone is expanded.

cdr3_aa: CASSPHRGPGSPLHF
v_call: TRBV12-3/TRBV12-4
clone_size: -
j_call: TRBJ1-6

cdr3_aa: CASSLGGSVQETQYF
v_call: TRBV7-7
clone_size: -
j_call: TRBJ2-5

cdr3_aa: CASSLDLGTWDEQFF
v_call: TRBV11-2
clone_size: -
j_call: TRBJ2-1

cdr3_aa: CASSLGQGEDEKLFF
v_call: TRBV7-9
clone_size: -
j_call: TRBJ1-4

cdr3_aa: CSASGDRDTEAFF
v_call: TRBV20-1
clone_size: -
j_call: TRBJ1-1

cdr3_aa: CASSLTGYRLGSPLHF
v_call: TRBV12-3/TRBV12-4
clone_size: -
j_call: TRBJ1-6

cdr3_aa: CASSPTGEGNTEAFF
v_call: TRBV25-1
clone_size: -
j_call: TRBJ1-1

cdr3_aa: CASTPGLPEAFF
v_call: TRBV6-6
clone_size: -
j_call: TRBJ1-1

cdr3_aa: CASGAMAREQYF
v_call: TRBV6-1
clone_size: -
j_call: TRBJ2-7

cdr3_aa: CASSLILGGELFF
v_call: TRBV7-2
clone_size: -
j_call: TRBJ2-2

cdr3_aa: CSALPRLDDSPLHF
v_call: TRBV20-1
clone_size: -
j_call: TRBJ1-6

cdr3_aa: CASSPGVGGEKLFF
v_call: TRBV5-1
clone_size: -
j_call: TRBJ1-4

cdr3_aa: CASSSRSHRGRANYGYTF
v_call: TRBV5-5
clone_size: -
j_call: TRBJ1-2

cdr3_aa: CASARYNEQFF
v_call: TRBV7-2
clone_size: -
j_call: TRBJ2-1

cdr3_aa: CASSLVTVGQNNEQFF
v_call: TRBV5-6
clone_size: -
j_call: TRBJ2-1

cdr3_aa: CASSPSGGAFYEQFF
v_call: TRBV6-4
clone_size: -
j_call: TRBJ2-1

cdr3_aa: CASSLEGQKNQPQHF
v_call: TRBV5-1
clone_size: -
j_call: TRBJ1-5

cdr3_aa: CASKRPQDNSPLHF
v_call: TRBV6-1
clone_size: -
j_call: TRBJ1-6

cdr3_aa: CASSYGGDYGYTF
v_call: TRBV6-5
clone_size: -
j_call: TRBJ1-2

cdr3_aa: CATRTGSLDEQFF
v_call: TRBV18
clone_size: -
j_call: TRBJ2-1

cdr3_aa: CASSVVRQGSYEQYF
v_call: TRBV7-9
clone_size: -
j_call: TRBJ2-7

cdr3_aa: CATISGGAGNEQFF
v_call: TRBV6-2/TRBV6-3
clone_size: -
j_call: TRBJ2-1

cdr3_aa: CASSLPKKRGGQETQYF
v_call: TRBV7-9
clone_size: medium-sized
j_call: TRBJ2-5

cdr3_aa: CASSGSPNQPQHF
v_call: TRBV19
clone_size: -
j_call: TRBJ1-5

cdr3_aa: CASSLALGGRTEAFF
v_call: TRBV7-8
clone_size: -
j_call: TRBJ1-1

cdr3_aa: CASSSGFYSNQPQHF
v_call: TRBV27
clone_size: -
j_call: TRBJ1-5

cdr3_aa: CASNGQGDEAFF
v_call: TRBV10-3
clone_size: -
j_call: TRBJ1-1

cdr3_aa: CASEGEGLSGYTF
v_call: TRBV5-6
clone_size: -
j_call: TRBJ1-2

cdr3_aa: CASSPSRGAPADYGYTF
v_call: TRBV9
clone_size: -
j_call: TRBJ1-2

cdr3_aa: CASSIRPTGAGTGELFF
v_call: TRBV3-1
clone_size: -
j_call: TRBJ2-2

cdr3_aa: CASSTGQGDEQFF
v_call: TRBV5-6
clone_size: -
j_call: TRBJ2-1